The sequence of this T cell receptor (beta chain) was determined in a study of blood T cell repertoires in COVID-19 (dated by TCRdb to 2020 to 2022). Study-level background: Samples from collaborators originated in the United States, Italy and Spain and spanned both the acute and convalescent phases of COVID-19. The prospective study material was composed of cDNA or gDNA derived from T cells, B-cell-depleted T cells, or PBMCs. The dataset comprised deeply sampled blood TCRbeta repertoires from subjects exposed to, actively infected with, or recovered from COVID-19. The repertoires were released in a freely available public database meant as a resource for research on the immune response to SARS-CoV-2. The samples were drawn from two sources: the first 160 participants of the ongoing ImmuneRACE study, and some 1,300 subjects contributed by 6 global collaborators. Nearly every sample came with metadata listing a de-identified subject ID, COVID-19 status, age in years and sex. HLA class I and class II types, where available, came from metadata supplied by the sample provider rather than from assay-based typing.

Broad study findings and their caveats: How much clinical and demographic metadata was included differed by source and by participant, and the metadata was provided uncurated.

Regarding this clone: Its antigen is currently not known. No base-level quality is on record; no much larger clone is a single base apart.

Participants in the prospective study were aged roughly 18 to 100 years, lived in some 24 United States geographic areas, and enrolled through a virtual design. In the prospective study, cohorts were assigned on the basis of participant-reported clinical history obtained from a screening survey and a study questionnaire. Exposed participants had been in contact with someone with a PCR-confirmed or clinician-diagnosed COVID-19 case within 2 weeks of study entry. Mobile phlebotomists in the prospective study collected whole blood, serum and a nasopharyngeal or oropharyngeal swab from every participant. Additional blood draws and questionnaires over an approximately two-month period could optionally be provided by prospective study participants. Before DNA extraction, prospective study blood samples were shipped either frozen or at room temperature. V and J are truncated by 5 bases and 3 bases respectively, leaving an intervening sequence of 10 bases. CDR1 LNHDA and CDR2 SQIVND were looked up in the germline V gene (reference sequence). Inclusive of the bounding cysteine and phenylalanine, the CDR3 is 14 residues long. Just the 42-base CDR3 DNA is kept, in frame starting at base 1.

The immunoSEQ Assay, a bias-controlled multiplex PCR, was used to amplify TCRbeta CDR3 regions from genomic DNA. The authors' analysis ran thus. Nucleated cell counts per sample were estimated from amplification of reference gene primers within the assay. To quantify the absolute abundance of each unique TCRbeta CDR3 rearrangement, sequence reads were collapsed and filtered. For each sample, productive Simpson clonality was calculated as the square root of Simpson's diversity index over productive rearrangements. TCRdb stores this immuneACCESS table with in-frame sequences only. Part of the clones is absent; in the studies checked, under half of the shortfall reflects unresolved V genes, and no reason is known for the rest. V and J calls plus clone size are reproduced from that table; the DNA served to infer D and trimming. The sample yields 220,000 or so clones; around 90% were counted once. More than 13% of the sample comes from the top ten.

The TCR comes from a man aged 25-45 years who had been exposed to COVID-19. This chain joins TRBV19 to TRBJ2-2, with the D gene call left open. The specimen sequenced was PBMCs or T cells enriched from blood (not recorded which). The sequenced DNA: TGTGCCAGTAGTTTTCAGGTCCACACCGGGGAGCTGTTTTTT. Protein translation: CASSFQVHTGELFF.